A single sample gave rise to the 29 T cell receptor beta chains below, sequenced in a study of blood T cell repertoires in COVID-19. The repertoire was sequenced with immunoSEQ multiplex PCR; TCRdb's copy has only in-frame clones and lacks some. Of about 240,000 clones listed, 70% to 90% are singletons. The sequenced sample consisted of peripheral blood. The receptors were sampled from a man aged 45-60 years with COVID-19, enrolled during active disease.

The genes are TRBV9 and TRBJ1-6; unclear D gene. CDR1 and CDR2 from the germline V gene are SGDLS and YYNGEE. This CDR3 region has 16 residues. V lost 3 bases and J lost 8, with 18 bases in between. Here the CDR3 reads CASSDSPSPIDSPLHF. CDR3 in DNA: TGTGCCAGCAGCGACAGTCCCTCCCCTATAGATTCACCCCTCCACTTT.

The rearrangement joins TRBV11-2 to TRBJ2-7, with 12 bases identical to TRBD1. Looked up from germline, CDR1 is SGHAT and CDR2 is FQNNGV. With V trimmed by 8 bases and J by 4 bases, 6 bases remained unmatched. This CDR3 comprises 14 residues. CDR3 residues: CASRGTGGWYEQYF. The CDR3 region has the DNA TGTGCCAGCCGCGGGACAGGGGGCTGGTACGAGCAGTACTTC.

V gene TRBV7-3 combines with J gene TRBJ2-5; 10 nucleotides match TRBD2. The CDR3 has 17 residues. The J segment lost 2 bases and the V segment lost 2 bases, leaving 8 bases of the junction unmatched. Germline CDR1 is SGHTA and CDR2 is FQGTGA. The CDR3 is CASSLGYSGGTQETQYF. DNA for the CDR3: TGTGCCAGCAGCTTAGGGTATAGCGGGGGGACGCAAGAGACCCAGTACTTC.

This chain connects TRBV11-3 to TRBJ2-1; 13 bases map to TRBD2. CDR3 length: 16 amino acids. The trim removed 3 bases at V and 10 bases at J, leaving 9 bases unmatched. Germline V CDR1 and CDR2: SGHNT, YENEEA. The CDR3 DNA follows: TGTGCCAGCAGCTTGGGACTAGCGGGGATCTCCGGAGAGCAGTTCTTC. This codes for CASSLGLAGISGEQFF.

The V call is TRBV30, the J call TRBJ1-1; 7 positions agree with TRBD1. The germline V gene has CDR1 GTSNPN and CDR2 SVGIG (reference sequence). V lost 2 bases, J lost 1 base, and 10 bases stayed unmatched. This CDR3 region has 16 residues. DNA for the CDR3: TGTGCCTGGAGTACGCGGCCGGGACAGCAGAACACTGAAGCTTTCTTT. Protein: CAWSTRPGQQNTEAFF. Filled out from reference TRBV30 and TRBJ1-1, the complete variable domain reads SQTIHQWPATLVQPVGSPLSLECTVEGTSNPNLYWYRQAAGRGLQLLFYSVGIGQISSEVPQNLSASRPQDRQFILSSKKLLLSDSGFYLCAWSTRPGQQNTEAFFGQGTRLTVV.

The chain carries TRBV10-3 and TRBJ2-2, with 7 bases fitting TRBD1. Germline-derived CDR1 and CDR2 are ENHRY and SYGVKD. V lost 6 bases, J lost 6 bases, and 1 base stayed unmatched. The CDR3 sequence is 12 residues long. CDR3 coding DNA: TGTGCCATCAGCCAGGGGGCCGGGGAGCTGTTTTTT. The encoded protein is CAISQGAGELFF.

The gene calls are TRBV18 and TRBJ2-7; weak D call: TRBD1 (6 bases). CDR3 length equals 15 residues. Germline CDR1 reads KGHSH; CDR2 reads LQKENI. V shed 6 bases and J shed 1 base, with 16 bases lying between them. CDR3 residues: CASSLTGPKSYEQYF. In nucleotides, the CDR3 is TGTGCCAGCTCGCTTACAGGGCCGAAATCCTACGAGCAGTACTTC.

CDR3 sequence reads: CASSWGIAGSYNEQFF. For the CDR3, the DNA is TGCGCCAGCAGCTGGGGGATAGCGGGGTCCTACAATGAGCAGTTCTTC. The genes are TRBV5-1 and TRBJ2-1; 8 bases fit TRBD2. The CDR3 spans 16 residues. The germline V gene encodes CDR1 SGHRS and CDR2 YFSETQ. J gave up 1 base and V 3 bases, and 6 bases lay outside the gene matches.

The V call is TRBV18, the J call TRBJ1-6; D perhaps matches TRBD1 (5 bases). The germline V gene encodes CDR1 KGHSH and CDR2 LQKENI. The CDR3 is 14 residues long. V was pared by 2 bases and J by 7 bases, with 9 bases between. In nucleotides, the CDR3 is TGTGCCAGCTCACCAGACAGACCAAATTCACCCCTCCACTTT. It specifies CASSPDRPNSPLHF.

V and J are TRBV9 and TRBJ1-2; a possible D gene is TRBD1 (5 bases). Deletions cut 2 bases from V and 6 bases from J, with 8 bases between. CDR1 is SGDLS, CDR2 YYNGEE, per germline. The CDR3 is 12 amino acids. CDR3 coding DNA: TGTGCCAGCAGCGTGCAGGGCGATGGCTACACCTTC. Its translation: CASSVQGDGYTF. Supplemented by reference TRBV9 and TRBJ1-2, the full variable domain reads DSGVTQTPKHLITATGQRVTLRCSPRSGDLSVYWYQQSLDQGLQFLIQYYNGEERAKGNILERFSAQQFPDLHSELNLSSLELGDSALYFCASSVQGDGYTFGSGTRLTVV.

The chain links TRBV30 to TRBJ1-3; no definite D call. V was shortened by 4 bases and J by 4 bases, with 8 bases between the two germline ends. CDR3 length: 12 residues. Germline V gives CDR1 GTSNPN, CDR2 SVGIG (reference sequence). CDR3 region: CAWTILGNTIYF. The CDR3 nucleotides read TGTGCCTGGACCATTTTGGGAAACACCATATATTTT.

This chain connects TRBV7-3 to TRBJ2-5, with 7 bases matching TRBD1. V shed 2 bases, J shed 3 bases, and the junction held 0 bases outside the gene matches. Germline V CDR1 and CDR2: SGHTA, FQGTGA. The CDR3 has 13 amino acids. CDR3 protein: CASSLGTEETQYF. The CDR3 coding sequence is TGTGCCAGCAGCTTAGGGACAGAAGAGACCCAGTACTTC.

The chain employs TRBV15 and TRBJ1-2; 9 bases fit TRBD1. V dropped 3 bases and J dropped 8; count of bases not matched to a gene: 4. CDR1 and CDR2 (germline): LNHNV, YYDKDF (reference sequence). The CDR3 runs to 13 residues. CDR3 sequence reads: CATSSWTGDGYTF. The CDR3 DNA is TGTGCCACCAGCAGCTGGACAGGGGACGGCTACACCTTC.

The CDR3 loop reads CASSLDKRGTGELFF. For the CDR3, the DNA is TGTGCCAGCAGCTTAGATAAGCGGGGCACCGGGGAGCTGTTTTTT. The chain combines TRBV7-2 with TRBJ2-2, with 7 bases matching TRBD2. Unmatched junction bases numbered 3, after V lost 1 base and J lost 4 bases. Per germline, CDR1 SGHTA and CDR2 FQGNSA. This CDR3 region has 15 residues.

The rearrangement links TRBV4-1 to TRBJ1-6; D gene uncertain. The CDR3 runs to 16 residues. V was trimmed by 0 bases and J by 10 bases, leaving 16 bases between them. Germline loops: CDR1 MGHRA, CDR2 YSYEKL. The CDR3 sequence is CASSQDLGQLASPLHF. CDR3 sequence (DNA): TGCGCCAGCAGCCAAGATCTTGGGCAGCTGGCATCACCCCTCCACTTT.

The chain carries TRBV30 and TRBJ2-7, with D possibly TRBD1 on 6 matching bases. CDR3 size: 14 residues. The V end was cut by 2 bases, the J end by 6 bases, with 17 bases between. Germline CDR1 GTSNPN, CDR2 SVGIG (reference sequence). The CDR3 reads CAWSPLTGRFEQYF. The CDR3, as DNA: TGTGCCTGGAGTCCATTAACAGGGCGGTTCGAGCAGTACTTC.

This clone was counted a single time. The rearrangement joins TRBV18 to TRBJ2-5, with a tentative D call TRBD1 (6 bases). With 9 bases removed from V and 4 bases from J, the gap between germline ends came to 15 bases. The CDR3 extends over 13 amino acids. Germline CDR1 is KGHSH and CDR2 is LQKENI. The CDR3 nucleotides are TGTGCCAGTCTCAGGGGCTTCGGAGAGACCCAGTACTTC. Amino acids: CASLRGFGETQYF.

The chain is built from TRBV30 and TRBJ2-7; perhaps TRBD2 as D (6 bases). The length of the CDR3 is 14 residues. Germline V CDR1 and CDR2: GTSNPN, SVGIG (reference sequence). The CDR3 here is CATSAGRRTYEQYF. Written as DNA, the CDR3 is TGTGCAACAAGCGCGGGGCGGCGAACGTACGAGCAGTACTTC. Full variable domain (rest looked up from reference TRBV30 and TRBJ2-7): SQTIHQWPATLVQPVGSPLSLECTVEGTSNPNLYWYRQAAGRGLQLLFYSVGIGQISSEVPQNLSASRPQDRQFILSSKKLLLSDSGFYLCATSAGRRTYEQYFGPGTRLTVT.

The V call is TRBV19, the J call TRBJ1-1, with a weak D call TRBD1 (5 bases). CDR1 is LNHDA and CDR2 is SQIVND in the germline V gene (reference sequence). CDR3 size: 15 residues. V was pared by 7 bases and J by 8 bases, with 23 bases between. This CDR3 is CASTQGLGRSREAFF. Written as DNA, the CDR3 is TGTGCCAGTACCCAGGGCCTGGGCCGAAGCCGAGAAGCTTTCTTT.

The genes are TRBV7-8 and TRBJ1-4; no definite D call. The CDR3 sequence is 16 residues long. In germline, CDR1 is SGHVS, CDR2 FQNEAQ. V was clipped by 1 base and J by 0 bases, with 9 bases between them. The CDR3 reads CASSLVTGSTNEKLFF. The CDR3 DNA reads TGTGCCAGCAGCTTAGTGACGGGTTCAACTAATGAAAAACTGTTTTTT.

The chain couples TRBV6-4 to TRBJ1-6, with TRBD1 matching over 10 bases. Trimming at V came to 2 bases and at J to 5 bases, leaving 12 bases not matched to a gene. The CDR3 has 19 residues. CDR1 and CDR2 (germline): MRHNA, SNTAGT. CDR3 region: CASSDPLRQGAKHNSPLHF. The DNA of the CDR3 is TGTGCCAGCAGTGACCCCCTTCGACAGGGGGCTAAACATAATTCACCCCTCCACTTT.

The rearrangement links TRBV18 to TRBJ1-6, with D unresolved. Per the germline V gene, CDR1 is KGHSH and CDR2 is LQKENI. Trimming shortened V by 2 bases and J by 0 bases, and 5 bases separated the two germline ends. The CDR3 totals 15 residues. Here the CDR3 DNA reads TGTGCCAGCTCACCAACGGTCTCCTATAATTCACCCCTCCACTTT. Its translation: CASSPTVSYNSPLHF.

The CDR3 DNA reads TGTGCCAGCAGCTCACGGGAGACCCAGTACTTC. It is translated as CASSSRETQYF. The chain uses TRBV11-2 and TRBJ2-5; D gene unclear. Germline V gives CDR1 SGHAT, CDR2 FQNNGV. V gave up 4 bases and J gave up 5 bases, with 5 bases separating them. CDR3 size: 11 residues. Supplemented by reference TRBV11-2 and TRBJ2-5, the full variable domain reads EAGVAQSPRYKIIEKRQSVAFWCNPISGHATLYWYQQILGQGPKLLIQFQNNGVVDDSQLPKDRFSAERLKGVDSTLKIQPAKLEDSAVYLCASSSRETQYFGPGTRLLVL.

V usage is TRBV3-1 (or the pseudogene TRBV3-2) and J usage is TRBJ2-5; D unclear. Trimming removed 3 bases from V and 2 bases from J, with 4 bases in between. CDR3 length: 12 residues. Germline V gene lookup returns CDR1 LGHDT and CDR2 YNNKEL (reference sequence). The CDR3 DNA reads TGTGCCAGCAGCCACAGACAAGAGACCCAGTACTTC. Amino acids: CASSHRQETQYF.

This chain connects TRBV2 to TRBJ2-7; tentatively, D is TRBD2 (5 bases). This CDR3 is 14 amino acids long. Trimming removed 5 bases from V and 0 bases from J, with 11 bases in between. Per the germline V gene, CDR1 is SNHLY and CDR2 is FYNNEI. CDR3 in DNA: TGTGCCAGCAGTCTAGACCGGGGCTCCTACGAGCAGTACTTC. It encodes CASSLDRGSYEQYF.

The chain combines TRBV5-4 with TRBJ1-1; the D is unclear. Between the trimmed V and J ends, which lost 4 bases and 0 bases, there was a span of 10 bases. CDR1 and CDR2 from the germline V gene are SGHNT and YYREEE (reference sequence). CDR3 size: 14 residues. The CDR3 DNA is TGTGCCAGCAGCGCCTCGAACATGAACACTGAAGCTTTCTTT. Its translation is CASSASNMNTEAFF.

The rearrangement joins TRBV19 to TRBJ1-1; D perhaps matches TRBD1 (5 bases). The CDR3 extends over 15 amino acids. V was cut by 6 bases and J by 0 bases, with 14 bases left in between. Per the germline V gene, CDR1 is LNHDA and CDR2 is SQIVND (reference sequence). The CDR3 DNA follows: TGTGCCAGTAGGAATATACAGGTGGTGAACACTGAAGCTTTCTTT. The encoded protein is CASRNIQVVNTEAFF. Together with reference TRBV19 and TRBJ1-1, the CDR3 gives the full variable domain: DGGITQSPKYLFRKEGQNVTLSCEQNLNHDAMYWYRQDPGQGLRLIYYSQIVNDFQKGDIAEGYSVSREKKESFPLTVTSAQKNPTAFYLCASRNIQVVNTEAFFGQGTRLTVV.

This chain joins TRBV10-1 and TRBJ2-3, with D possibly TRBD1 on 5 matching bases. Germline CDR1 WNHNN, CDR2 SYGVQD (reference sequence). V lost 6 bases and J 3 bases, leaving 16 bases between the germline ends. CDR3 length equals 15 residues. In nucleotides, the CDR3 is TGCGCCAGCAGCAAGGACACCGCGAGGACAGATACGCAGTATTTT. Protein sequence: CASSKDTARTDTQYF.

This clone was found many times. The chain is built from TRBV24-1 and TRBJ2-1; 10 bases map to TRBD2. Germline lookup yields CDR1 KGHDR and CDR2 SFDVKD. The ends lost 5 bases at V and 8 bases at J; junction bases unmatched: 5. The CDR3 covers 14 residues. The CDR3 sequence: CATSGSGGAYEQFF. As DNA, the CDR3 is TGTGCCACCAGTGGGAGCGGGGGGGCCTATGAGCAGTTCTTC.